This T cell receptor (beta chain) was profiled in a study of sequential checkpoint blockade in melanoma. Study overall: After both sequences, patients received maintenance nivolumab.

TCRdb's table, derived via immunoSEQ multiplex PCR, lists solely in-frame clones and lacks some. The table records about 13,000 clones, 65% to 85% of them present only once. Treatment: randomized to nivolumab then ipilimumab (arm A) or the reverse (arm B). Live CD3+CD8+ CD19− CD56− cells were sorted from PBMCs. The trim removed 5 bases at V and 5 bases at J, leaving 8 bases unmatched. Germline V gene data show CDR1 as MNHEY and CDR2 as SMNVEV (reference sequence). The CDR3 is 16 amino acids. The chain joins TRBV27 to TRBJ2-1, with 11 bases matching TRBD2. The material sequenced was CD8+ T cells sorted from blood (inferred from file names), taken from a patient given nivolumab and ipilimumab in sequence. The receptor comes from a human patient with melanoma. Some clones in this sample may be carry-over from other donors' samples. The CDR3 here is CASSTLGTSGDNEQFF. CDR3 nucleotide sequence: TGTGCCAGCAGTACCCTCGGGACTAGCGGAGACAATGAGCAGTTCTTC.